These 26 T cell receptor beta chains were sequenced from one sample in a study of neurological immune-mediated disorders. TCRdb fed the 5' RACE reads into MiXCR, producing one record per CDR3 protein. The sample records about 59,000 distinct CDR3 sequences, more than 9.5% being singletons. The sample comprised PBMCs. The source is a woman aged 55-70 years with HTLV-1-associated myelopathy (HAM/TSP).

There are many counts of this clonotype. The chain links TRBV20-1 to TRBJ1-1, with a weak D call TRBD1 (5 bases). Germline CDR1 DFQATT, CDR2 SNEGSKA (reference sequence). This CDR3 is 11 amino acids long. V gave up 5 bases and J gave up 4 bases, with 8 bases separating them. CDR3 sequence reads: CSARDGTEAFF. CDR3 in DNA: TGCAGTGCTCGGGACGGCACTGAAGCTTTCTTT.

This clonotype was recorded many times. The genes are TRBV20-1 and TRBJ1-1, with TRBD1 matching 8 bases. V shed 5 bases and J 2 bases; nucleotides not matched to a gene: 4. The germline V gene encodes CDR1 DFQATT and CDR2 SNEGSKA (reference sequence). The CDR3 has 13 amino acids. DNA for the CDR3: TGCAGTGCTTTCCAGGGGGCCAACACTGAAGCTTTCTTT. This codes for CSAFQGANTEAFF.

In its sample, this clonotype was seen many times. This rearrangement joins TRBV7-2 to TRBJ2-7, with D unclear. CDR3 length equals 13 residues. CDR1 and CDR2 from the germline V gene are SGHTA and FQGNSA. The V and J ends lost 4 bases and 3 bases respectively, with 10 bases between them. DNA of the CDR3: TGTGCCAGCAGCTCGCGGTCCGTCTACGAGCAGTACTTC. It translates to CASSSRSVYEQYF.

The table lists this clonotype with many counts. This sequence joins TRBV5-6 and TRBJ1-2; D perhaps matches TRBD1 (5 bases). Germline loops: CDR1 SGHDT, CDR2 YYEEEE. The CDR3 has 13 amino acids. Trimming shortened V by 1 base and J by 8 bases, and 12 bases separated the two germline ends. In DNA, the CDR3 is TGTGCCAGCAGCTTGACCCAGGGCTTCGGCTACACCTTC. Protein: CASSLTQGFGYTF. Complete variable domain (other parts from reference TRBV5-6 and TRBJ1-2): DAGVTQSPTHLIKTRGQQVTLRCSPKSGHDTVSWYQQALGQGPQFIFQYYEEEERQRGNFPDRFSGHQFPNYSSELNVNALLLGDSALYLCASSLTQGFGYTFGSGTRLTVV.

The chain joins TRBV20-1 to TRBJ2-3; weak D call: TRBD2 (5 bases). This CDR3 is 13 amino acids long. Germline CDR1 is DFQATT and CDR2 is SNEGSKA (reference sequence). Between the trimmed V and J ends, which lost 1 base and 2 bases, there was a span of 7 bases. The CDR3 bases are TGCAGTGCTAGAGGGGGAGCCACAGATACGCAGTATTTT. This gives the protein CSARGGATDTQYF.

Many counts were recorded for this clonotype. The chain couples TRBV5-1 to TRBJ1-6; no clear D. There are 15 residues in the CDR3. Germline CDR1 is SGHRS and CDR2 is YFSETQ. V was cut by 4 bases and J by 2 bases, with 10 bases left in between. This CDR3 reads CASSDWEAYNSPLHF. The CDR3 bases are TGCGCCAGCAGCGACTGGGAGGCCTATAATTCACCCCTCCACTTT.

This chain connects TRBV20-1 to TRBJ2-5, with TRBD2 matching 12 bases. This CDR3 contains 14 residues. Germline assignment: CDR1 DFQATT and CDR2 SNEGSKA (reference sequence). With 5 bases clipped from V and 4 bases from J, the junction kept 5 bases outside the gene matches. The DNA for the CDR3 is TGCAGTGCTCGACTAGCGGGAGTCAGAGAGACCCAGTACTTC. The encoded protein is CSARLAGVRETQYF.

The CDR3 DNA sequence: TGCGCCAGCAGTCCAGGGACTACCGGCGCCTATGGCTACACCTTC. Translated, it gives CASSPGTTGAYGYTF. The chain carries TRBV10-2 and TRBJ1-2, with a possible D match to TRBD1 (5 bases). The CDR3 covers 15 residues. Looked up from germline, CDR1 is WSHSY and CDR2 is SAAADI. The germline V and J ends were trimmed by 5 bases and 4 bases, with 17 bases remaining between them.

This clonotype occurred a few times. The chain recombines TRBV5-1 with TRBJ2-7; possibly TRBD1 for D (6 bases). Looked up from germline, CDR1 is SGHRS and CDR2 is YFSETQ. V lost 4 bases and J lost 2, with 16 bases in between. This CDR3 is 15 amino acids long. The CDR3 DNA sequence: TGCGCCAGCAGCCTAGGGGGAGAGGGGCCCTACGAGCAGTACTTC. This translates into CASSLGGEGPYEQYF.

This clonotype was picked up many times. The gene calls are TRBV12-3 or TRBV12-4 and TRBJ2-7; D possibly corresponds to TRBD2 (6 bases). The CDR3 length is 15 residues. V shed 3 bases and J shed 0 bases, with 12 bases lying between them. CDR3 DNA sequence: TGTGCCAGCAGTTTGGGAGGTCTTCTCTCCTACGAGCAGTACTTC. This sequence encodes CASSLGGLLSYEQYF.

Ten or more counts support this clonotype. V usage is TRBV12-3 or TRBV12-4 and J usage is TRBJ1-1, with D tentatively TRBD1 (6 bases). Trimming took off 6 bases at V and 0 bases at J, with 11 bases between the two ends. This CDR3 spans 14 amino acids. Here the CDR3 reads CASRGQLMNTEAFF. In DNA form, the CDR3 reads TGTGCCAGCAGAGGACAGCTAATGAACACTGAAGCTTTCTTT.

This clonotype appeared many times. The V gene is TRBV7-2, the J gene TRBJ2-2, with D tentatively TRBD2 (5 bases). Per the germline V gene, CDR1 is SGHTA and CDR2 is FQGNSA. The CDR3 length is 15 residues. The V gene lost 5 bases and the J gene lost 4 bases, with 14 bases spanning the gap. The CDR3 coding sequence is TGTGCCAGCAGCCGTCGTCGAGGGAGCACCGGGGAGCTGTTTTTT. This gives the protein CASSRRRGSTGELFF.

This chain connects TRBV21-1 to TRBJ2-1; the D segment call TRBD2 is taken from the table without a DNA check. TRBV21-1 is a pseudogene. CDR3 size: 15 residues. CDR3 sequence: CANSKGLAGDYEQFF. Here the CDR3 DNA reads TGTGCCAACAGCAAAGGGCTAGCGGGAGATTATGAGCAGTTCTTC.

This chain uses TRBV27 with TRBJ1-2; D is unresolved. Germline-derived CDR1 and CDR2 are MNHEY and SMNVEV (reference sequence). The length of the CDR3 is 12 residues. V lost 5 bases and J 8 bases, leaving 12 bases between the germline ends. DNA for the CDR3: TGTGCCAGCAGTAAAGGGAATGAGGGCTACACCTTC. Encoded protein: CASSKGNEGYTF.

In this sample, this clonotype turned up many times. The J gene is TRBJ2-7, the V gene TRBV3-1, with 13 positions matching TRBD2. Trimming removed 3 bases from V and 5 bases from J; junction bases left unmatched: 7. The CDR3 loop spans 16 amino acids. Germline V CDR1 and CDR2: LGHDT, YNNKEL (reference sequence). CDR3: CASSHRTSGRAHEQYF. In nucleotides, the CDR3 is TGTGCCAGCAGCCATCGGACTAGCGGGAGAGCCCACGAGCAGTACTTC.

This clonotype has at least ten counts. The chain combines TRBV5-1 with TRBJ2-2; 8 bases align to TRBD2. The J segment lost 5 bases and the V segment lost 1 base, leaving 7 bases of the junction unmatched. CDR3 length equals 16 residues. CDR1 SGHRS and CDR2 YFSETQ come from the germline V gene. In nucleotides, the CDR3 is TGCGCCAGCAGCTTGTCCAGCGGGAGCTGGACCGGGGAGCTGTTTTTT. Translated: CASSLSSGSWTGELFF.

Details on this clonotype: The DNA is omitted, as the CDR3 cannot be located on it reliably, and the CDR3 follows TCRdb's listing. This chain links TRBV9 with TRBJ2-3; TRBD2, the table's D call, was not compared with the DNA. The CDR3 length equals 22 residues, ends included. The germline CDR1 and CDR2 sequences are SGDLS and YYNGEE. Here the CDR3 reads CASSFYICSAPEVAGGTDTQYF.

This clonotype was observed at least ten times. The chain carries TRBV4-1 and TRBJ1-1; no clear D gene. CDR1 and CDR2 from the germline V gene are MGHRA and YSYEKL. This CDR3 is 14 amino acids long. The V gene lost 3 bases and the J gene lost 1 base, with 9 bases spanning the gap. The CDR3 protein is CASSQPLTNTEAFF. The CDR3 DNA is TGCGCCAGCAGCCAGCCACTTACGAACACTGAAGCTTTCTTT.

The table lists this clonotype with many counts. This sequence joins TRBV7-6 and TRBJ2-3; TRBD2 aligns across 14 bases. Germline CDR1 and CDR2: SGHVS and FNYEAQ. The CDR3 sequence is 18 residues long. V trimming: 4 bases; J trimming: 5 bases; junction bases outside the gene matches: 11. The CDR3 DNA follows: TGTGCCAGCAGCTCGCAGTCCCCGGGACTAGCGGGAGTAGATACGCAGTATTTT. Protein sequence: CASSSQSPGLAGVDTQYF.

This clonotype has a count of ten or more. The rearrangement joins TRBV6-6 to TRBJ1-1, with unresolved D. The CDR3 extends over 13 amino acids. The germline V gene has CDR1 MNHNY and CDR2 SVGAGI (reference sequence). Trimming stripped 8 bases from V and 1 base from J, with 11 bases between. The DNA of the CDR3 is TGTGCCAGCTGTCCCACACCGAACACTGAAGCTTTCTTT. This codes for CASCPTPNTEAFF.

Many counts were recorded for this clonotype. This rearrangement joins TRBV10-2 to TRBJ2-2, with 7 bases identical to TRBD2. The CDR3 covers 14 residues. Trimming at V came to 4 bases and at J to 6 bases, leaving 5 bases not matched to a gene. Germline lookup yields CDR1 WSHSY and CDR2 SAAADI. The CDR3: CASSAKGGAGELFF. The CDR3, as DNA: TGCGCCAGCAGTGCCAAGGGAGGGGCCGGGGAGCTGTTTTTT.

Ten or more counts support this clonotype. The chain uses TRBV5-1 and TRBJ2-1; TRBD2 agrees at 7 bases. The junction had 6 bases not matched to a gene; V was cut back by 4 bases and J by 2 bases. The CDR3 is made up of 15 amino acids. In germline, CDR1 is SGHRS, CDR2 YFSETQ. The CDR3 bases are TGCGCCAGCAGCCAGCTGGCGGGAGCCTACAATGAGCAGTTCTTC. Protein sequence: CASSQLAGAYNEQFF.

The table lists this clonotype with many counts. The V and J genes are TRBV5-1 and TRBJ2-5, with D uncertain. The CDR3 covers 13 residues. V lost 2 bases and J 2 bases, leaving 7 bases between the germline ends. CDR1 is SGHRS, CDR2 YFSETQ, per germline. The CDR3 nucleotides read TGCGCCAGCAGCTTTACAGCGCAAGAGACCCAGTACTTC. Amino acid sequence: CASSFTAQETQYF.

This clonotype was recorded at least ten times. The chain couples TRBV20-1 to TRBJ2-7, with D possibly being TRBD2 (5 bases). Trimming cost V 3 bases and J 6 bases, with 21 bases left between them. The CDR3 sequence is 15 residues long. The germline V gene has CDR1 DFQATT and CDR2 SNEGSKA (reference sequence). CDR3 region: CSASNRGIRVGEQYF. The CDR3 DNA sequence: TGCAGTGCTAGCAACCGGGGAATTAGGGTGGGCGAGCAGTACTTC.

This clonotype was picked up many times. The V gene is TRBV29-1, the J gene TRBJ1-2, with a possible D match to TRBD1 (5 bases). CDR1 and CDR2 from the germline V gene are SQVTM and ANQGSEA. CDR3 size: 13 residues. V lost 3 bases and J lost 0, with 8 bases in between. The chain's CDR3 is CSVDSGPNYGYTF. CDR3 DNA: TGCAGCGTTGATTCGGGACCTAACTATGGCTACACCTTC.

J is TRBJ1-1 and V is TRBV20-1; no reliable D call. The CDR3 covers 15 residues. Germline lookup yields CDR1 DFQATT and CDR2 SNEGSKA (reference sequence). V was shortened by 0 bases and J by 3 bases, with 14 bases between the two germline ends. The CDR3, as DNA: TGCAGTGCTAGAGATTCTGCATGGCGGGACACTGAAGCTTTCTTT. This gives the protein CSARDSAWRDTEAFF.